The sequence of this T cell receptor (beta chain) was determined in a study of T-cell reconstitution after alpha-beta-depleted transplantation in children. The V segment lost 5 bases and the J segment 8 bases; nucleotides outside the gene matches: 5. This CDR3 has 14 amino acids. The TCRbeta library incorporated unique molecular identifiers. TCRdb re-called the PCR reads with MiXCR, one entry per CDR3 protein. The sample lists 250,000 to 350,000 distinct CDR3 sequences, over 8% occurring once. Source: PBMCs from the stem cell graft donor, taken from the stem cell graft. This receptor was obtained from a human donor who donated a stem cell graft to a child with SCID. The chain employs TRBV12-3 or TRBV12-4 and TRBJ1-6; 8 bases map to TRBD1. CDR3 amino acids: CASSPGGSHSPLHF. CDR3 DNA: TGTGCCAGCAGTCCAGGGGGCTCGCATTCACCCCTCCACTTT.